These T cell receptor beta chains were read from a single sample in a study of blood T cell repertoires in COVID-19. Libraries were prepared by immunoSEQ multiplex PCR; TCRdb keeps only in-frame clonotypes and omits some of them. The repertoire holds roughly 250,000 clones, with approximately 90% as singletons. Sequencing was carried out using peripheral blood. These receptors were collected from a young man with acute or convalescent COVID-19. CDR3s include the opening cysteine and the closing phenylalanine or tryptophan. Fields, in order: V gene, J gene, D gene, CDR3 protein. D genes are given only for firm matches.

>TRBV10-1|TRBJ2-3|TRBD1
CATKGQTDTQYF
>TRBV6-1|TRBJ1-5|.
CASSEQGLSQPQHF
>TRBV9|TRBJ2-3|.
CASSVVVTGTDTQYF
>TRBV27|TRBJ2-1|.
CASSPLGPPRTYNEQFF
>TRBV29-1|TRBJ1-1|.
CSVGQQAMITEAFF
>TRBV5-4|TRBJ2-7|TRBD2
CASSLDPVRRLAGMIYEQYF
>TRBV7-2|TRBJ2-7|TRBD2
CASSLVASGSFGAYEQYF
>TRBV6-5|TRBJ2-7|.
CASSPRTVSSYEQYF
>TRBV6-6|TRBJ2-2|.
CASRPGGILNTGELFF
>TRBV10-3|TRBJ1-6|.
CAISDGASSYNSPLHF
>TRBV30|TRBJ2-2|TRBD1
CAYTRQGYTGELFF
>TRBV2|TRBJ2-3|.
CASTAIRSTDTQYF
>TRBV7-8|TRBJ1-3|.
CASFWTVRDTIYF
>TRBV3-1/TRBV3-2|TRBJ1-1|TRBD1
CASSQNRGNTEAFF
>TRBV5-4|TRBJ1-2|.
CASSLVAGSNYGYTF
>TRBV7-2|TRBJ2-1|.
CASSSSGGIGNEQFF
>TRBV2|TRBJ1-1|.
CASSRQELNTEAFF
>TRBV9|TRBJ1-1|.
CASSVVRGSEAFF
>TRBV28|TRBJ1-2|.
CASVANGRNSLRGYTF
>TRBV10-3|TRBJ1-1|TRBD1
CAISEPGTGGSEAFF
>TRBV19|TRBJ1-1|.
CASSISRGSGDTEAFF
>TRBV7-2|TRBJ1-2|TRBD1
CASSLPDRGFGYTF
>TRBV4-1|TRBJ2-1|TRBD2
CASSLGTTGTYNEQFF
>TRBV27|TRBJ2-5|.
CASRSTIFQETQYF
>TRBV9|TRBJ1-5|.
CASSAGTPSSNQPQHF
>TRBV11-2|TRBJ2-7|TRBD2
CASSRTSGRKYEQYF
>TRBV5-1|TRBJ2-3|TRBD2
CASSLVGSGSTDTQYF
>TRBV5-6|TRBJ1-6|.
CASSPLGLQGYNSPLHF
>TRBV10-3|TRBJ1-4|TRBD1
CAISEVGTGNEKLFF
>TRBV3-1/TRBV3-2|TRBJ2-1|TRBD2
CASSHPISGGNEQFF
>TRBV24-1|TRBJ1-6|TRBD1
CATRSQGRGGEFSPLHF
>TRBV7-9|TRBJ1-5|.
CASSLGAISNQPQHF
>TRBV5-1|TRBJ1-2|TRBD1
CASSLSFGTGEYDYGYTF
>TRBV7-2|TRBJ2-2|TRBD2
CASSLMSGRGTGELFF
>TRBV28|TRBJ1-5|.
CASSQFQPQHF
>TRBV30|TRBJ2-6|.
CAWSGTSSGANVLTF
>TRBV5-1|TRBJ1-2|TRBD1
CASSLVSGQVNYGYTF
>TRBV18|TRBJ1-1|.
CASSPYETTEQIEAFF
>TRBV28|TRBJ2-1|TRBD1
CFSSRQGGEQFF
>TRBV9|TRBJ1-2|TRBD1
CASTKDRERGGYTF
>TRBV30|TRBJ1-3|.
CAWTRGTLSGNTIYF
>TRBV4-2|TRBJ1-2|.
CASSQDMGGNYGYTF
>TRBV7-7|TRBJ2-1|TRBD2
CASRRGGVDNNEQFF
>TRBV7-9|TRBJ2-6|.
CASRRQDPGANVLTF
>TRBV29-1|TRBJ1-5|.
CSVVENSNQPQHF
>TRBV18|TRBJ1-1|.
CASSPLRGSSNTEAFF
>TRBV3-1/TRBV3-2|TRBJ1-6|.
CASRPRSTGYNSPLHF
>TRBV7-8|TRBJ2-2|.
CASSHIGVDHSTGELFF
>TRBV5-6|TRBJ2-5|.
CASSSITSRQTQYF
>TRBV7-6|TRBJ1-2|TRBD1
CASALGHGTGGVGYTF
>TRBV2|TRBJ2-5|.
CASSDGQGGTQYF
>TRBV27|TRBJ2-3|TRBD2
CASSFQAGARTDTQYF
>TRBV19|TRBJ1-3|.
CASSVPIGRLASGNTIYF
>TRBV6-5|TRBJ2-2|.
CASSRDKGAGELFF
>TRBV18|TRBJ2-3|.
CASSPPGGRTDTQYF
>TRBV5-6|TRBJ2-1|.
CASSSLKGGNNNEQFF
>TRBV7-2|TRBJ1-5|.
CASSSDTSNQPQHF